This TCR beta chain derives from a study of blood T cell repertoires in COVID-19. Turning to the study itself: Nucleic acid was either cDNA or gDNA, and it came from T cells, B-cell-depleted T cells, or PBMCs.

Original processing notes: Cell counts per sample came from amplifying reference gene primers. The table came from immunoSEQ multiplex PCR; TCRdb's copy has only in-frame clones and leaves some out. V, J and clone size derive from that table, while D and trimming were established from the DNA sequence. Here the sample spans approximately 280,000 clones, approximately 83% being singletons. V was clipped by 4 bases and J by 8 bases, with 11 bases between them. Germline CDR1 SNHLY, CDR2 FYNNEI. This CDR3 region has 12 residues. V usage is TRBV2 and J usage is TRBJ1-1; D gene ambiguous. Sequencing was carried out using peripheral blood. This clonotype was obtained from a woman aged 30 to 39 who had recovered from COVID-19. CDR3 in amino acids: CASSAGRLEAFF. The CDR3 DNA is TGTGCCAGCAGTGCCGGGAGATTGGAAGCTTTCTTT.